This T cell receptor beta chain is drawn from a study of persistence of HIV-infected CD4 T cells. Overall study context: Donors were ART-treated; their CMV- and Gag-responding CD4+ T cells were isolated.

This clone was recorded once. Its antigen is unknown. This was the immunoSEQ version 4 assay in survey mode. TCRdb's table, derived via immunoSEQ multiplex PCR, lists solely in-frame clones and lacks some. The sample has about 33,000 clones, 82% seen once; the top ten hold around 1%. Study outcomes and limitations: TCRbeta richness was lower in CMV- and Gag-responding cells than in anti-CD3/anti-CD28-responding cells.

Overlapping HIV-1 Gag 15-mer peptides at roughly 1 ug per peptide per mL were used. Memory cells lacking CD40L and CD69 with high CD45RO were sorted. Donors were HIV-1-infected adults who began suppressive ART during chronic infection. With 4 bases clipped from V and 5 bases from J, the junction kept 2 bases outside the gene matches. Germline V gene sequence: CDR1 SGHRS, CDR2 YFSETQ. This CDR3 has 13 amino acids. The chain uses TRBV5-1 and TRBJ2-2; TRBD1 agrees at 7 bases. The receptor was derived from an adult with HIV. The donor label of this sample is uncertain. The sequencing used cultured CD4+ T cells from PBMCs, collected from a patient who received antiretroviral therapy. CDR3 residues: CASSQQGTGELFF. CDR3 DNA sequence: TGCGCCAGCAGCCAACAGGGGACCGGGGAGCTGTTTTTT.